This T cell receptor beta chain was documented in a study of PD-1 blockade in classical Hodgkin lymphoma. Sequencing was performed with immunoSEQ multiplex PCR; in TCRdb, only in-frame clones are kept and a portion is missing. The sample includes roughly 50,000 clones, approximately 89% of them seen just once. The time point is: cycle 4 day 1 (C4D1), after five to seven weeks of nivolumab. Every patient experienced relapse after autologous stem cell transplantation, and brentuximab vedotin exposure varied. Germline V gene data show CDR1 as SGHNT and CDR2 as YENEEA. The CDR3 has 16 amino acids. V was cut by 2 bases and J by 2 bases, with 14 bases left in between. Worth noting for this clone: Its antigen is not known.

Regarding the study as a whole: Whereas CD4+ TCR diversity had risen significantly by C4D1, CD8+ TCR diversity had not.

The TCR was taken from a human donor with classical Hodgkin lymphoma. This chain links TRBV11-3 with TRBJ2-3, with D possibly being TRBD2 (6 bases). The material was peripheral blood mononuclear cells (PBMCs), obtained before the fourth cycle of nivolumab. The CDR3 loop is CASSLSGSGDTDTQYF. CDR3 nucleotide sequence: TGTGCCAGCAGCTTATCCGGTAGCGGAGACACAGATACGCAGTATTTT.